This T cell receptor beta chain came from a study of beta chain features in type 1 diabetes. The germline V gene has CDR1 SGHTA and CDR2 FQGNSA. This CDR3 contains 16 residues. Deletions cut 5 bases from V and 4 bases from J, with 18 bases between. This clone was counted between two and nine times. Reverse transcription of all isolated RNA meant that expressed TCRB transcripts were sequenced. TCRdb's table, derived via immunoSEQ multiplex PCR, lists solely in-frame clones and lacks some. The sample records about 140,000 clones, 9.5% to 10% being singletons. The receptor's source is a woman in her forties in good health. The chain has TRBV7-2 and TRBJ2-1, with D possibly being TRBD2 (7 bases). Sequencing input: central memory CD4+ T cells from blood. CDR3 sequence reads: CASSPGGARAYNEQFF. Here the CDR3 DNA reads TGTGCCAGCAGCCCTGGGGGGGCCCGGGCTTACAATGAGCAGTTCTTC.